The 13 T cell receptor beta chains listed next were all sequenced from one sample in a study of shared clonotypes between healthy human individuals. Naive CD8 cells were CD45RO-negative, positively selected for CCR7, excluding terminally differentiated effector memory CD45RA+ cells. Repertoires were generated with immunoSEQ multiplex PCR, while TCRdb's copy carries only in-frame clones and drops some. The sample yields 800,000 to 950,000 clones, about 97% seen once. The sequenced sample was naive CD8+ T cells sorted from blood. These receptor sequences come from a man aged 30-40 years in good health.

In the case of this clone: A junction end diverges from the germline sequence, so it may reflect a read error. The rearrangement links TRBV2 to TRBJ1-2, with D perhaps matching TRBD1 (5 bases). CDR3 size: 12 residues. The V gene's germline CDR1 is SNHLY and CDR2 FYNNEI. CDR3 bases: TGTGCCAGCACGGGACGCAGCGGGAGCGGTCCCTTC. This sequence encodes CASTGRSGSGPF.

This chain connects TRBV6-1 to TRBJ2-7; D tentatively fits TRBD1 or TRBD2 (5 bases each). This CDR3 has 16 residues. V was clipped by 7 bases and J by 2 bases, with 21 bases between them. Germline lookup yields CDR1 MNHNS and CDR2 SASEGT. The CDR3 protein is CASIEVLRGRPYEQYF. The CDR3 region has the DNA TGTGCCAGCATTGAGGTTTTGAGGGGCAGGCCCTACGAGCAGTACTTC.

V is TRBV6-5 and J is TRBJ2-1; the match to TRBD1 covers 9 bases. The CDR3 spans 16 residues. V was pared by 2 bases and J by 7 bases, with 9 bases of the junction left unmatched. CDR1 and CDR2 (germline): MNHEY, SVGAGI. The CDR3 nucleotides are TGTGCCAGCAGTTACGGTTTAGGGACAGGGAGAAATGAGCAGTTCTTC. Protein sequence: CASSYGLGTGRNEQFF.

The chain joins TRBV9 to TRBJ2-7; tentatively, D is TRBD2 (6 bases). The ends were cut back, 4 bases at V and 5 bases at J, with 19 bases in the middle. The CDR3 extends over 15 amino acids. The V gene's germline CDR1 is SGDLS and CDR2 YYNGEE. The CDR3 sequence is CASSSDGGEGDEQYF. The DNA of the CDR3 is TGTGCCAGCAGCTCCGATGGAGGGGAAGGGGACGAGCAGTACTTC.

Concerning this clone: One end of the junction does not line up with germline, which may come from a read error. The V call is TRBV7-7, the J call TRBJ2-5; 7 bases map to TRBD2. Germline values: CDR1 SSHAT, CDR2 FNYEAQ (reference sequence). This CDR3 has 16 residues. CDR3 residues: CASSPTAGAGQETQYF. CDR3 coding DNA: TGTGCTAGCAGCCCAACTGCGGGAGCGGGACAAGAGACCCAGTACTTC. The whole variable domain, filled in from reference TRBV7-7 and TRBJ2-5, reads GAGVSQSPRYKVTKRGQDVTLRCDPISSHATLYWYQQALGQGPEFLTYFNYEAQPDKSGLPSDRFSAERPEGSISTLTIQRTEQRDSAMYRCASSPTAGAGQETQYFGPGTRLLVL.

The rearrangement joins TRBV27 to TRBJ1-2; TRBD1 agrees at 7 bases. Trimming at V came to 2 bases and at J to 1 base, leaving 10 bases not matched to a gene. From germline, CDR1 is MNHEY and CDR2 SMNVEV (reference sequence). The CDR3 covers 17 residues. The CDR3 coding sequence is TGTGCCAGCAGTTTAGAAGCAGGGGGGGCGTTTAACTATGGCTACACCTTC. Protein: CASSLEAGGAFNYGYTF.

This chain connects TRBV4-1 to TRBJ2-1, with 10 bases identical to TRBD2. V trimming: 1 base; J trimming: 14 bases; junction bases outside the gene matches: 8. Germline V gives CDR1 MGHRA, CDR2 YSYEKL. This CDR3 contains 14 residues. CDR3 region: CASSQVTSGIAKFF. The CDR3 nucleotides read TGCGCCAGCAGCCAAGTAACTAGCGGGATCGCGAAGTTCTTC.

The V gene is TRBV5-1, the J gene TRBJ1-1; 7 bases align to TRBD1. The CDR3 has 15 amino acids. Germline CDR1 reads SGHRS; CDR2 reads YFSETQ. V was clipped by 7 bases and J by 2 bases; unmatched bases: 11. CDR3 nucleotides: TGCGCCAGCTCCCCATCCAACAGGGGTAACACTGAAGCTTTCTTT. Its protein product is CASSPSNRGNTEAFF.

V usage is TRBV7-9 and J usage is TRBJ1-1; TRBD1 is a possible D gene (5 bases). Per the germline V gene, CDR1 is SEHNR and CDR2 is FQNEAQ (reference sequence). The CDR3 is 18 amino acids. With 0 bases removed from V and 6 bases from J, the gap between germline ends came to 23 bases. CDR3 DNA sequence: TGTGCCAGCAGCTTAGCAAGCCGAGGGGCGGACCCCAATCCTGAAGCTTTCTTT. Translating it yields CASSLASRGADPNPEAFF.

The chain links TRBV14 to TRBJ2-7, with TRBD1 matching over 9 bases. The V segment lost 0 bases and the J segment 3 bases; nucleotides outside the gene matches: 9. The germline V gene encodes CDR1 SGHDN and CDR2 FVKESK. The CDR3 length is 17 residues. The CDR3 region has the DNA TGTGCCAGCAGCCAAGAGCAGTGGGACAGGGACTACTACGAGCAGTACTTC. Translated: CASSQEQWDRDYYEQYF.

The chain combines TRBV11-2 with TRBJ2-7, with 7 bases aligning to TRBD2. The CDR3 covers 13 residues. V was pared by 8 bases and J by 2 bases, with 6 bases of the junction left unmatched. Per the germline V gene, CDR1 is SGHAT and CDR2 is FQNNGV. Here the CDR3 reads CASSGGYPYEQYF. In DNA, the CDR3 is TGTGCCAGCTCCGGGGGGTACCCCTACGAGCAGTACTTC.

J is TRBJ2-7 and V is TRBV11-2; 11 nucleotides agree with TRBD2. From germline, CDR1 is SGHAT and CDR2 FQNNGV. This CDR3 is built from 16 residues. With V trimmed by 4 bases and J by 6 bases, 11 bases remained unmatched. The CDR3 region has the DNA TGTGCCAGCAGCTCGACTAGCGGGACCCCTTCCCCCGAGCAGTACTTC. Translation: CASSSTSGTPSPEQYF.

The chain couples TRBV29-1 to TRBJ2-1, with a tentative D call TRBD1 (6 bases). Trimming shortened V by 3 bases and J by 5 bases, and 20 bases separated the two germline ends. This CDR3 is built from 16 residues. Germline-derived CDR1 and CDR2 are SQVTM and ANQGSEA. In DNA, the CDR3 is TGCAGCGTTGAGGGTTTGGGGGTAGGGGGTCACAATGAGCAGTTCTTC. Protein: CSVEGLGVGGHNEQFF.